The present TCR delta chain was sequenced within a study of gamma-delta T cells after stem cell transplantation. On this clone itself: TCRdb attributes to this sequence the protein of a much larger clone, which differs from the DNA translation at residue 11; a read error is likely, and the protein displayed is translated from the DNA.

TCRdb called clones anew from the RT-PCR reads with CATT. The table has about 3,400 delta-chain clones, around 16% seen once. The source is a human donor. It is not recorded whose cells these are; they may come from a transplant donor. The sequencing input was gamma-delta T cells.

CDR3 DNA: TGTGCCTGTGACACGGTCCCACTGGGGGATTGCTACACCGATAAACTCATCTTT. Amino acids: CACDTVPLGDCYTDKLIF. The genes are TRDV2 and TRDJ1, with TRDD3 matching 10 bases. The CDR3 sequence is 18 residues long. J was trimmed by 0 bases and V by 1 base; bases with no gene match: 10. The germline V gene has CDR1 GEAIGNYY and CDR2 EKD.